This T cell receptor beta chain appears in the sequencing data of a study of cytomegalovirus exposure and HLA in healthy donors. Study-wide points: An assumption of roughly uniform sequencing depth across donors underlay the presence/absence analyses. Earlier results showed most TCR beta V segments being productive about 90% or about 30% of the time. With further analysis later on, most CMV-associated TCR beta chains appeared HLA-restricted. In vitro testing confirmed a few CMV-associated chains as specific for CMV antigens.

PCR was performed using 60 Vbeta and 13 Jbeta primers. TCRdb's copy holds only in-frame clones and misses some; the assay was immunoSEQ multiplex PCR. The data show just under 70,000 clones, 70% to 90% seen once. CDR1 SGHTS and CDR2 YDEGEE come from the germline V gene. The V gene lost 3 bases and the J gene lost 2 bases, with 10 bases spanning the gap. The CDR3 totals 14 residues. A note on this clone: Its specificity is unknown.

This chain uses TRBV5-8 with TRBJ2-3; D may be TRBD2 (5 bases). The sequencing sample was made of PBMCs. This receptor was obtained from a human donor in good health. Here the CDR3 reads CASSSGVNTDTQYF. The CDR3 region has the DNA TGTGCCAGCAGCTCCGGGGTTAACACAGATACGCAGTATTTT.